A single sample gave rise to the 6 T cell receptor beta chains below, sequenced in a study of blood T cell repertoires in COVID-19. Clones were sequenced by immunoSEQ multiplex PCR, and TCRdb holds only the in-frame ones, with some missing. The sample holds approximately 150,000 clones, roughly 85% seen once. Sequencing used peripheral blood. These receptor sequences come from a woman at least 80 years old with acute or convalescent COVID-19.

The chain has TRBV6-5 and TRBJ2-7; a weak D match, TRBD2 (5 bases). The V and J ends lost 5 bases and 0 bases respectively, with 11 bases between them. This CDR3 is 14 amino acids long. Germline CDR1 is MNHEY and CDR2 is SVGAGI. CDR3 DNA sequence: TGTGCCAGCAGTAGAGGGTCCTACTCCTACGAGCAGTACTTC. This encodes CASSRGSYSYEQYF.

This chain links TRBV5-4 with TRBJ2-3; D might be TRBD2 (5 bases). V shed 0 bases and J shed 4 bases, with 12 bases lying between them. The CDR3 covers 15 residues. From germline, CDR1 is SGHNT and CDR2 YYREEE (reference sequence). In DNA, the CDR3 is TGTGCCAGCAGCTTGGCGCTCGTCGGGGCAGATACGCAGTATTTT. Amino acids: CASSLALVGADTQYF.

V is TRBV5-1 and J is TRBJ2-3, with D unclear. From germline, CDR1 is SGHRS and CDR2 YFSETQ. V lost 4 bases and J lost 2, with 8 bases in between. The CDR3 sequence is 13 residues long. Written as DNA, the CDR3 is TGCGCCAGCAGCGATACAGTCACAGATACGCAGTATTTT. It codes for CASSDTVTDTQYF. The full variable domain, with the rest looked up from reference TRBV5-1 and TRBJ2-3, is KAGVTQTPRYLIKTRGQQVTLSCSPISGHRSVSWYQQTPGQGLQFLFEYFSETQRNKGNFPGRFSGRQFSNSRSEMNVSTLELGDSALYLCASSDTVTDTQYFGPGTRLTVL.

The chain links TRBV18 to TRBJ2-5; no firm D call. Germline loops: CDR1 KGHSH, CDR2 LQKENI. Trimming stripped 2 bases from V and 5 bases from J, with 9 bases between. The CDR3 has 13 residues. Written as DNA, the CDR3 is TGTGCCAGCTCACCAACGGCGGTGGAGACCCAGTACTTC. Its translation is CASSPTAVETQYF.

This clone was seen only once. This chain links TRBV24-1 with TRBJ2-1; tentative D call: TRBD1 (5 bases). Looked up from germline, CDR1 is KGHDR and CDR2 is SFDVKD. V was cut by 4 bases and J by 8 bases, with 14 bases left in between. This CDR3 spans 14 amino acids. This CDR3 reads CATSEAGYLDEQFF. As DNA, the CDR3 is TGTGCCACCAGTGAGGCAGGGTATTTGGATGAGCAGTTCTTC.

CDR3 DNA sequence: TGTGCCAGCAGTCATAACAGGGACCTAGCCAAAAACATTCAGTACTTC. Translating it yields CASSHNRDLAKNIQYF. This chain links TRBV6-6 with TRBJ2-4, with D possibly matching TRBD1 (6 bases). The V gene's germline CDR1 is MNHNY and CDR2 SVGAGI (reference sequence). The CDR3 loop spans 16 amino acids. V lost 5 bases and J lost 0, with 14 bases in between.